This T cell receptor beta chain originates from a study of radiotherapy plus CTLA-4 blockade in lung cancer. The repertoire was sequenced with immunoSEQ multiplex PCR; TCRdb's copy has only in-frame clones and lacks some. The profile shows 80,000 to 95,000 clones, approximately 82% of them singletons. The CDR3 sequence is 15 residues long. Trimming took 6 bases from V and 6 from J; bases not matched to a gene: 10. The germline V gene encodes CDR1 SGHNT and CDR2 YENEEA. Details on this clone: Antigen unknown.

Broader study findings: There was expansion of tumor-derived TCR clones in blood after radiotherapy plus ipilimumab.

The chain recombines TRBV11-3 with TRBJ1-5; 8 positions agree with TRBD1. The sequence was collected from a human donor with non-small cell lung cancer that progressed on radiotherapy plus ipilimumab. This sample comprised peripheral blood, obtained from a patient treated with radiotherapy plus ipilimumab. The CDR3 bases are TGTGCCAGCAGTTCAGTAGGACAGGGCCGTCAGCCCCAGCATTTT. This codes for CASSSVGQGRQPQHF.